This T cell receptor beta chain was found in a study of blood T cells in healthy people across ages. Turning to the study itself: Per two T cells, about one barcoded beta molecule was captured through template switching. Study-wide points: Nothing was known about donor CMV status, and this possibly confounded expanded clonotype changes. Estimated diversity that came from one million T cells was considered an underestimate.

Trimming took 3 bases from V and 4 from J, leaving 10 bases between them. Germline V gene sequence: CDR1 LNHNV, CDR2 YYDKDF (reference sequence). The CDR3 has 13 residues. Alongside a J-beta primer mix, a sample-barcoded 5' primer served in a second PCR lasting roughly 7 to 11 cycles. TCRdb recomputed calls from the 5' RACE reads with MiXCR, one row per CDR3 protein. The data hold over 950,000 distinct CDR3 sequences, with 51% observed a single time. This clonotype turned up a few times. Its antigen is unknown. This chain uses TRBV15 with TRBJ2-7; D gene ambiguous. The receptor was isolated from a woman aged 60-70 years in good health. Sequenced sample: blood. The CDR3 loop reads CATSSPLAYEQYF. For the CDR3, the DNA is TGTGCCACCAGCAGTCCCTTAGCATACGAGCAGTACTTC.